Below are 23 T cell receptor beta chains sequenced from a single sample in a study of T cell repertoires in cytomegalovirus infection. TCRdb recomputed calls from the reads with MiXCR, one row per CDR3 protein. The sample carries over 200,000 distinct CDR3 sequences, about an eighth recorded once. The material sequenced was PBMCs. All receptors come from a human donor in good health (CMV status not recorded). Some clones in this sample may be carry-over from other donors' samples.

This clonotype has at least ten counts. The rearrangement uses TRBV20-1 and TRBJ2-1; 7 bases align to TRBD2. Germline assignment: CDR1 DFQATT and CDR2 SNEGSKA (reference sequence). CDR3 length: 17 amino acids. V was clipped by 0 bases and J by 5 bases; unmatched bases: 13. This chain's CDR3 is CSARDGGTTGVDNEQFF. The CDR3 coding sequence is TGCAGTGCTAGAGACGGGGGGACTACCGGAGTAGACAATGAGCAGTTCTTC.

There are a few counts of this clonotype. The J gene is TRBJ2-7, the V gene TRBV19; 8 bases map to TRBD2. CDR3 length: 13 amino acids. V trimming: 6 bases; J trimming: 5 bases; junction bases outside the gene matches: 6. CDR1 is LNHDA and CDR2 is SQIVND in the germline V gene (reference sequence). The CDR3 region has the DNA TGTGCCAGTAGCGGGAGGGCCCTCGACGAGCAGTACTTC. Its translation is CASSGRALDEQYF.

This clonotype was counted only a few times. The rearrangement uses TRBV20-1 and TRBJ2-3; 7 bases line up with TRBD1. Germline loops: CDR1 DFQATT, CDR2 SNEGSKA (reference sequence). V lost 2 bases, J lost 8 bases, and 10 bases stayed unmatched. This CDR3 contains 14 residues. Written as DNA, the CDR3 is TGCAGTGCTAGACGACAGGGAGAAAAGGTTACGCAGTATTTT. The encoded protein is CSARRQGEKVTQYF.

This clonotype has more than one count but fewer than ten. The chain combines TRBV20-1 with TRBJ2-3; D might be TRBD1 (6 bases). The CDR3 covers 15 residues. Trimming shortened V by 1 base and J by 7 bases, and 18 bases separated the two germline ends. CDR1 DFQATT and CDR2 SNEGSKA come from the germline V gene (reference sequence). The CDR3 DNA follows: TGCAGTGCTAGAGTTACGGCTTGGGGGCTAAATACGCAGTATTTT. Residues: CSARVTAWGLNTQYF.

The V and J genes are TRBV5-4 and TRBJ1-3; D gene unclear. The CDR3 runs 13 residues. The germline CDR1 and CDR2 sequences are SGHNT and YYREEE (reference sequence). The V and J ends lost 0 bases and 8 bases respectively, with 9 bases between them. CDR3 nucleotide sequence: TGTGCCAGCAGCTTGGGCCTGGCGGACACCATATATTTT. Its protein product is CASSLGLADTIYF.

V is TRBV7-9 and J is TRBJ2-2, with TRBD2 identical over 9 bases. The germline V gene encodes CDR1 SEHNR and CDR2 FQNEAQ (reference sequence). V lost 0 bases, J lost 0 bases, and 2 bases stayed unmatched. This CDR3 region has 17 residues. CDR3: CASSLAVAGANTGELFF. The DNA for the CDR3 is TGTGCCAGCAGCTTAGCCGTAGCGGGAGCGAACACCGGGGAGCTGTTTTTT.

V usage is TRBV7-8 and J usage is TRBJ1-1; 9 bases are a match to TRBD1. Per the germline V gene, CDR1 is SGHVS and CDR2 is FQNEAQ. CDR3 size: 14 residues. V dropped 1 base and J dropped 7; count of bases not matched to a gene: 4. CDR3 DNA: TGTGCCAGCAGCTTAGTACTGGACAGGGGTGAAGCTTTCTTT. It translates to CASSLVLDRGEAFF.

This clonotype was detected only a few times. This sequence joins TRBV7-9 and TRBJ1-4, with a weak D call TRBD1 (6 bases). V was pared by 5 bases and J by 5 bases, with 18 bases between. CDR3 length: 16 residues. Germline-derived CDR1 and CDR2 are SEHNR and FQNEAQ (reference sequence). CDR3 protein: CASSLPRGVQNEKLFF. CDR3 in DNA: TGTGCCAGCAGCCTTCCGAGGGGGGTACAAAATGAAAAACTGTTTTTT.

This clonotype has more than one count but fewer than ten. The chain combines TRBV12-5 with TRBJ2-5; weak D call: TRBD1 (5 bases). The CDR3 runs 15 residues. Trimming left V 1 base short and J 1 base short, with 10 bases between. Germline V lookup: CDR1 LGHNT, CDR2 FRNRAP. CDR3 DNA sequence: TGTGCTAGTGGTTTGGGGATGACAGTCCAAGAGACCCAGTACTTC. Amino acid sequence: CASGLGMTVQETQYF.

This clonotype was recorded at least ten times. This chain uses TRBV7-8 with TRBJ2-3; 10 nucleotides align to TRBD1. The CDR3 sequence is 16 residues long. The germline gives CDR1 SGHVS, CDR2 FQNEAQ. With 5 bases clipped from V and 4 bases from J, the junction kept 9 bases outside the gene matches. CDR3: CASSRPGQGRPDTQYF. The CDR3 region has the DNA TGTGCCAGCAGCCGCCCGGGACAGGGGAGGCCAGATACGCAGTATTTT.

This clonotype has a count of ten or more. V is TRBV7-9 and J is TRBJ2-7; a possible D gene is TRBD2 (7 bases). Between the trimmed V and J ends, which lost 5 bases and 1 base, there was a span of 12 bases. Germline CDR1 SEHNR, CDR2 FQNEAQ (reference sequence). CDR3 length equals 14 residues. The CDR3 DNA reads as TGTGCCAGCAGCGGGGGGGGCAAGTCCTACGAGCAGTACTTC. Residues: CASSGGGKSYEQYF.

This clonotype was seen at least ten times. The chain couples TRBV24-1 to TRBJ2-5; TRBD1 matches 7 bases. Per the germline V gene, CDR1 is KGHDR and CDR2 is SFDVKD. This CDR3 region has 14 residues. The trim removed 3 bases at V and 3 bases at J, leaving 3 bases unmatched. The chain's CDR3 is CATSDPQGKETQYF. The CDR3 nucleotides read TGTGCCACCAGTGATCCACAGGGGAAAGAGACCCAGTACTTC.

Ten or more counts support this clonotype. The chain recombines TRBV7-8 with TRBJ2-3, with TRBD2 matching 10 bases. The V segment lost 0 bases and the J segment 4 bases; nucleotides outside the gene matches: 7. CDR3 size: 17 residues. CDR1 and CDR2 from the germline V gene are SGHVS and FQNEAQ. This CDR3 is CASSLAKREGQPDTQYF. The CDR3 bases are TGTGCCAGCAGCTTAGCAAAGCGGGAGGGCCAGCCAGATACGCAGTATTTT.

This clonotype was counted many times. The V call is TRBV7-2, the J call TRBJ2-2, with D perhaps given as TRBD1 or TRBD2 (5 bases each). Per the germline V gene, CDR1 is SGHTA and CDR2 is FQGNSA. This CDR3 spans 17 amino acids. V was clipped by 5 bases and J by 0 bases, with 16 bases between them. DNA of the CDR3: TGTGCCAGCAGCCTAGGGGCCCGGGGCGCGAACACCGGGGAGCTGTTTTTT. It yields the protein CASSLGARGANTGELFF. Full variable domain (rest looked up from reference TRBV7-2 and TRBJ2-2): GAGVSQSPSNKVTEKGKDVELRCDPISGHTALYWYRQSLGQGLEFLIYFQGNSAPDKSGLPSDRFSAERTGGSVSTLTIQRTQQEDSAVYLCASSLGARGANTGELFFGEGSRLTVL.

This clonotype came up many times. The chain joins TRBV24-1 to TRBJ2-1; TRBD1 might be the D (6 bases). Germline loops: CDR1 KGHDR, CDR2 SFDVKD. This CDR3 contains 11 residues. V lost 7 bases and J 15 bases, leaving 15 bases between the germline ends. CDR3 nucleotide sequence: TGTGCCACCAGACAGGGAGTACAGTCGTTCTTC. Its translation: CATRQGVQSFF.

The chain is built from TRBV2 and TRBJ1-4; D call uncertain. Germline V CDR1 and CDR2: SNHLY, FYNNEI. V gave up 4 bases and J gave up 8 bases, with 8 bases separating them. This CDR3 has 12 residues. In DNA, the CDR3 is TGTGCCAGCAGTGGCAAAGAAGAAAAACTGTTTTTT. Translated, it gives CASSGKEEKLFF.

This clonotype was seen ten or more times. The chain links TRBV6-2 or TRBV6-3 to TRBJ2-7; D is perhaps TRBD1 (5 bases). The V and J ends lost 3 bases and 3 bases respectively, with 12 bases between them. The CDR3 loop spans 14 amino acids. CDR1 is MNHEY, CDR2 SVGEGT, per germline. This CDR3 is CASSYPGSDYEQYF. The DNA of the CDR3 is TGTGCCAGCAGTTATCCAGGGTCGGACTACGAGCAGTACTTC.

This clonotype was detected ten times or more. The rearrangement uses TRBV28 and TRBJ1-3; possibly TRBD1 for D (5 bases). The germline V gene has CDR1 MDHEN and CDR2 SYDVKM. The V end was cut by 2 bases, the J end by 4 bases, with 15 bases between. CDR3 length equals 16 residues. The CDR3 region is CASSLNPGLTGNTIYF. Here the CDR3 DNA reads TGTGCCAGCAGTTTAAATCCGGGACTTACCGGAAACACCATATATTTT.

A few counts support this clonotype. Given a much more abundant clone one base away, this may be a read error. The chain has TRBV7-9 and TRBJ1-6; TRBD1 matches 7 bases. V was pared by 0 bases and J by 7 bases, with 0 bases of the junction left unmatched. This CDR3 comprises 14 residues. From germline, CDR1 is SEHNR and CDR2 FQNEAQ (reference sequence). Written as DNA, the CDR3 is TGTGCCAGCAGCTTAGCACAGGGGAATTCACCCCTCCACTTT. Translating gives CASSLAQGNSPLHF.

This clonotype showed up many times. The V gene is TRBV7-6, the J gene TRBJ1-6; TRBD1 is a possible D gene (6 bases). V lost 5 bases to trimming and J lost 7 bases, with 12 bases between them. This CDR3 has 14 residues. CDR1 is SGHVS, CDR2 FNYEAQ, per germline. The CDR3 region is CASSGGGLNSPLHF. The CDR3, as DNA: TGTGCCAGCAGCGGCGGGGGGCTCAATTCACCCCTCCACTTT.

This chain connects TRBV20-1 to TRBJ2-7, with TRBD1 matching over 8 bases. The V segment lost 1 base and the J segment 4 bases; nucleotides outside the gene matches: 9. Germline lookup yields CDR1 DFQATT and CDR2 SNEGSKA (reference sequence). This CDR3 comprises 15 residues. The CDR3 here is CSARAHRGDQYEQYF. The CDR3 DNA is TGCAGTGCTAGAGCCCACAGGGGGGACCAGTACGAGCAGTACTTC.

The chain uses TRBV23-1 and TRBJ2-3; D not resolved. TRBV23-1 is an open reading frame whose function is uncertain. Trimming cost V 3 bases and J 3 bases, with 7 bases left between them. The CDR3 extends over 13 amino acids. CDR3 residues: CASSHELTDTQYF. As DNA, the CDR3 is TGCGCCAGCAGTCACGAACTTACAGATACGCAGTATTTT.

This clonotype turned up a few times. This rearrangement joins TRBV7-6 to TRBJ1-1; D call uncertain. This CDR3 has 13 amino acids. The germline V gene encodes CDR1 SGHVS and CDR2 FNYEAQ. V shed 0 bases and J shed 5 bases, with 7 bases lying between them. CDR3 bases: TGTGCCAGCAGCTTAGCTGGAAAGACTGAAGCTTTCTTT. This translates into CASSLAGKTEAFF.